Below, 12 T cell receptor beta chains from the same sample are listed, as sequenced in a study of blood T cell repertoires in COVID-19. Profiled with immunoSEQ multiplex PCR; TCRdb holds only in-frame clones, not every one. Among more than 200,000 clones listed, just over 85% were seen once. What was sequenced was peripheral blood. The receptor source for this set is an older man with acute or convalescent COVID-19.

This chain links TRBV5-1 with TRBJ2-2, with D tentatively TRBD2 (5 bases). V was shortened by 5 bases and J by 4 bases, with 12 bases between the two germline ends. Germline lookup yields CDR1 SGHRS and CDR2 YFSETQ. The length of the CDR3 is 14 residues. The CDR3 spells CASRSGSVTGELFF. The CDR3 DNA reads TGCGCCAGCAGATCGGGTAGCGTCACCGGGGAGCTGTTTTTT. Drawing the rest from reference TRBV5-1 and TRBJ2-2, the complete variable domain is KAGVTQTPRYLIKTRGQQVTLSCSPISGHRSVSWYQQTPGQGLQFLFEYFSETQRNKGNFPGRFSGRQFSNSRSEMNVSTLELGDSALYLCASRSGSVTGELFFGEGSRLTVL.

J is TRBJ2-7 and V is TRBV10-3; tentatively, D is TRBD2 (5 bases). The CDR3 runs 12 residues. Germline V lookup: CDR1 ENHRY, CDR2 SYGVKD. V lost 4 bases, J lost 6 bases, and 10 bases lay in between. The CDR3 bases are TGTGCCATCAGTGCCGGACTGTCCGAGCAGTACGTC. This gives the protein CAISAGLSEQYV.

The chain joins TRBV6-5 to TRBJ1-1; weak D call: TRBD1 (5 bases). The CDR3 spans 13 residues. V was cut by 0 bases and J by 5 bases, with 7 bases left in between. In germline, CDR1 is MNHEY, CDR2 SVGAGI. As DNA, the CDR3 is TGTGCCAGCAGTTACTCGAAGGGGACTGAAGCTTTCTTT. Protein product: CASSYSKGTEAFF.

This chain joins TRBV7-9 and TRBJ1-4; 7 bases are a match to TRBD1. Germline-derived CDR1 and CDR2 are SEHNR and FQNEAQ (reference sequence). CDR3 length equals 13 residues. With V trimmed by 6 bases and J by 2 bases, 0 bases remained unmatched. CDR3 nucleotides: TGTGCCAGCAGGGACAGGACTAATGAAAAACTGTTTTTT. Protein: CASRDRTNEKLFF.

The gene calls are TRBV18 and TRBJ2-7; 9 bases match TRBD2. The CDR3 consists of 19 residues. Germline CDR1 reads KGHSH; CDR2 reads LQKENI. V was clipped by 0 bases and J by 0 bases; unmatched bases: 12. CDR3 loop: CASSPPNSGSPKSSYEQYF. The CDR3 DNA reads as TGTGCCAGCTCACCACCAAATAGCGGGAGCCCCAAGAGCTCCTACGAGCAGTACTTC.

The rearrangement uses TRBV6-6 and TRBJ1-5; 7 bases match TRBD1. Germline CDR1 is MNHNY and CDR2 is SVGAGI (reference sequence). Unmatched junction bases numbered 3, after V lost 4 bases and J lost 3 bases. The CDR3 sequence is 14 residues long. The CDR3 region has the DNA TGTGCCAGCAGTTCGACAGGGCCCAATCAGCCCCAGCATTTT. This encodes CASSSTGPNQPQHF.

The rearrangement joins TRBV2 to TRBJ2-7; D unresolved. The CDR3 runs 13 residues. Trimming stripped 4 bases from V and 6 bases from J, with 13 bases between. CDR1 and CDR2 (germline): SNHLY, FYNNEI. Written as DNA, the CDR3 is TGTGCCAGCAGTGGTGAGGTCCAGAGCGAGCAGTACTTC. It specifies CASSGEVQSEQYF. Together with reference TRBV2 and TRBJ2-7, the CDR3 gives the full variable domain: EPEVTQTPSHQVTQMGQEVILRCVPISNHLYFYWYRQILGQKVEFLVSFYNNEISEKSEIFDDQFSVERPDGSNFTLKIRSTKLEDSAMYFCASSGEVQSEQYFGPGTRLTVT.

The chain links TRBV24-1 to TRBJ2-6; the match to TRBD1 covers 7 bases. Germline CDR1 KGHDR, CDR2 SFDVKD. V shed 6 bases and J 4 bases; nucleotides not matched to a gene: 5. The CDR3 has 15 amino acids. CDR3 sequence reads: CATSLTGAGANVLTF. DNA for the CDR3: TGTGCCACCAGTCTTACAGGGGCCGGGGCCAACGTCCTGACTTTC.

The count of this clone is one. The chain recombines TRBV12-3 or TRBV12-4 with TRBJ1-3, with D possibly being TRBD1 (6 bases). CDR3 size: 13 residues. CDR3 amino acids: CAAGAHSGNTIYF. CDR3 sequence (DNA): TGTGCTGCAGGGGCCCACTCTGGAAACACCATATATTTT.

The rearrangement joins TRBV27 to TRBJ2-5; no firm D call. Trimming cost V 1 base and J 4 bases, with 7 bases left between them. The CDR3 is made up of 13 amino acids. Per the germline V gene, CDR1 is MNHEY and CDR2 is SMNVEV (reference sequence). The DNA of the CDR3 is TGTGCCAGCAGTTTATATAGAGGAGAGACCCAGTACTTC. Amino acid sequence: CASSLYRGETQYF.

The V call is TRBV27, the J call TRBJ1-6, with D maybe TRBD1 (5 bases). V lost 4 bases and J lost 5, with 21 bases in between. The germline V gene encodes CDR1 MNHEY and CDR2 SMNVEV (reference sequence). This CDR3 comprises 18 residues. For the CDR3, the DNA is TGTGCCAGCAGTTCGCATAAAAATCAGGGTTTCAATAATTCACCCCTCCACTTT. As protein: CASSSHKNQGFNNSPLHF.

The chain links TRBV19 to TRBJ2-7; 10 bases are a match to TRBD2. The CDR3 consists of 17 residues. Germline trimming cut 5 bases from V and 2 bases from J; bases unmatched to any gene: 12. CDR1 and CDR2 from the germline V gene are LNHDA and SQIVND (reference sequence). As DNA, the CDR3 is TGTGCCAGTAGTTCCCTCGGGGAGCGGGAGGGGCCCTACGAGCAGTACGTC. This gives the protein CASSSLGEREGPYEQYV.